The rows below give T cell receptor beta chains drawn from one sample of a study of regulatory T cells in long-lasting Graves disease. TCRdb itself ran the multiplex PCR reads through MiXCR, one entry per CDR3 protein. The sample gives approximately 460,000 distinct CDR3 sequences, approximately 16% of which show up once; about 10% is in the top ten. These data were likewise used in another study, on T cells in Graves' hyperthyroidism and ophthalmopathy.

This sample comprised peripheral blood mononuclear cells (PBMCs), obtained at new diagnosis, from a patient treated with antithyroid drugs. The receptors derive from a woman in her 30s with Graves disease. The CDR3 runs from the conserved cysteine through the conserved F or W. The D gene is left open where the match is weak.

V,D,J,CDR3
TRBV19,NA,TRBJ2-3,CASSIDQRDTQYF
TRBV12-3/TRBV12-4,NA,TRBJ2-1,CASSLARGSGAPNEQFF
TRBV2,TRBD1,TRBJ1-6,CASSRTTGNSSPLHF
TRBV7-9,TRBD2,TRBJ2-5,CASRFAGTSGSYRETQYF
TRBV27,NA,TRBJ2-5,CASSSLGIQETQYF
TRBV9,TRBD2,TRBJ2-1,CASSASGTSGRGNEQFF
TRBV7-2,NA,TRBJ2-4,CASSIKLGAKNIQYF
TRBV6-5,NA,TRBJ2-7,CASSYWRLGEQYF
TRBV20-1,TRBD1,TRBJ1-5,CSARDHRGAQPQHF
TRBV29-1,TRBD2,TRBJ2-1,CSVGLSGSFYNEQFF
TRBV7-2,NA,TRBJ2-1,CASSLLRASEQFF
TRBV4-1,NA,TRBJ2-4,CASSVQLMGRTRKNIQYF
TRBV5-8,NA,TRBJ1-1,CASSLSIFEERGEAFF
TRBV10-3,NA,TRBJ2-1,CAATSRLDNGQFF
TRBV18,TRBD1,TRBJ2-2,CASSLSGTGGTGELFF
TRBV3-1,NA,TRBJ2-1,CASSRSGNEQFF
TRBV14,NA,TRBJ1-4,CASSPGPWKEKLFF
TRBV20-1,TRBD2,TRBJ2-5,CSARDPSGTSGGYQETQYF
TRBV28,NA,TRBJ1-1,CASRGHLNTEAFF
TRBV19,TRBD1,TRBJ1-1,CASSRDRASEAFF
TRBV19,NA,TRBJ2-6,CASSRQLNSGANVLTF
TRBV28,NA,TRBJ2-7,CASSWRLGNSEQYF
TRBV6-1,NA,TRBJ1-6,CASRNGPNVNSPLHF
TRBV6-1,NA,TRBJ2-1,CASRNRVHSNEQFF
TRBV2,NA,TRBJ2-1,CASSLTGSSYSEQFF
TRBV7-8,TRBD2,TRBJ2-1,CASIPGTSAPGGSYNEQFF
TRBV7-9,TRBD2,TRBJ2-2,CASSFPTSGKVNTGELFF
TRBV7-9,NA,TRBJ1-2,CASSLLGPSGPYGYTF
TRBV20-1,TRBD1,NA,CSVQNRGQFQETQYF
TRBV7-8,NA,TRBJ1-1,CASSLADQGGPEAFF
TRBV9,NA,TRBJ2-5,CASSPDGVGETQYF
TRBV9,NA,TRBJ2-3,CASSVLPLVSDTQYF
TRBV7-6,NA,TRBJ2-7,CASSLDLGWVYEQYF
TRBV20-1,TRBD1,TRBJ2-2,CSAGDSPNTGELFF
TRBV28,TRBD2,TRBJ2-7,CASSLSGYREVERERGEQYF
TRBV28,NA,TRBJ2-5,CASVWSAGRRETQYF
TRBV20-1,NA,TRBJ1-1,CSARDRRNTEAFF
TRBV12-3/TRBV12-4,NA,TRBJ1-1,CASSRASGKTGEAFF
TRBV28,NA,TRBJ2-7,CASSFYAREQYF